Listed below are T cell receptor beta chains from one sample, sequenced in a study of cytomegalovirus exposure and HLA in healthy donors. The repertoire was sequenced with immunoSEQ multiplex PCR; TCRdb's copy has only in-frame clones and lacks some. The sample holds under 200,000 clones, roughly 73% seen once. The sequencing sample was made of PBMCs. The origin of the receptors is a female donor in good health and CMV-seronegative. CDR3s include the opening cysteine and the closing phenylalanine or tryptophan. The D gene is left open where the match is weak. Expanded clones get a size class; other rows say once, few or many, or leave the size out.

- | TRBJ2-5 | TRBV4-3 | - | TGCGCCAGCAGCCAAGATAAAGGGGCCCAGTACTTC | CASSQDKGAQYF
- | TRBJ2-1 | TRBV28 | - | TGTGCCACCCACGGTTTAGGAACCCCCCGGGGAAATGAGCAGTTCTTC | CATHGLGTPRGNEQFF
- | TRBJ1-1 | TRBV18 | TRBD1 | TGTGCCAGCTCACCCGAGGGACAGCCGACGGGCACTGAAGCTTTCTTT | CASSPEGQPTGTEAFF
few | TRBJ2-7 | TRBV10-1 | TRBD2 | TGCGCCAGCAGTGGTGGACTAGCGGGAGGCTCATCCTACGAGCAGTACTTC | CASSGGLAGGSSYEQYF
once | TRBJ1-5 | TRBV5-6 | TRBD1 | TGTGCCAGCAGCGAGAGCGCACGACAGGGTCCAAATCAGCCCCAGCATTTT | CASSESARQGPNQPQHF
- | TRBJ2-7 | TRBV30 | TRBD1 | TGTGCCTGGAGTCTCCGTCGACAGGGGGTATACGAGCAGTACTTC | CAWSLRRQGVYEQYF
- | TRBJ2-5 | TRBV12-5 | TRBD2 | TGTGCTAGTGCCCCGGGAGGACGTAGAGAGACCCAGTACTTC | CASAPGGRRETQYF
- | TRBJ2-2 | TRBV5-8 | - | TGTGCCAGCAGCCCTCTCGCCAGGGGCACCGGGGAGCTGTTTTTT | CASSPLARGTGELFF
- | TRBJ1-1 | TRBV30 | - | TGTGCCTGGAGTGTAAGAACAGAAAACACTGAAGCTTTCTTT | CAWSVRTENTEAFF
- | TRBJ2-7 | TRBV27 | - | TGTGCCAGCAGTTGGCGCGGCACCACCTACGAGCAGTACTTC | CASSWRGTTYEQYF
- | TRBJ1-1 | TRBV6-1 | - | TGTGCCAGCAGCGCCTATTACACTGAAGCTTTCTTT | CASSAYYTEAFF
- | TRBJ1-5 | TRBV27 | TRBD1 | TGTGCCAGCAGTTTATCCTGGGTGACAGGGGGCTTTCAGCCCCAGCATTTT | CASSLSWVTGGFQPQHF
- | TRBJ1-2 | TRBV6-5 | - | TGTGCCAGCAGTTACAAGGGGGACGTCTATGGCTACACCTTC | CASSYKGDVYGYTF
few | TRBJ1-1 | TRBV7-3 | TRBD1 | TGTGCCAGCAGCTTACCCGGGACAGGGGAGAGCACTGAAGCTTTCTTT | CASSLPGTGESTEAFF
few | TRBJ2-2 | TRBV9 | TRBD1 | TGTGCCAGCAGCCCCCCACAGGGGGCCCGCACCGGGGAGCTGTTTTTT | CASSPPQGARTGELFF
- | TRBJ2-7 | TRBV11-3 | - | TGTGCCAGCAGCTTATCTTCAGGGAACTACTACGAGCAGTACTTC | CASSLSSGNYYEQYF
- | TRBJ2-7 | TRBV6-1 | TRBD2 | TGTGCCAGCAATTTTGGACTAGCGGGACCCGGCGGGCAGTACTTC | CASNFGLAGPGGQYF
few | TRBJ1-1 | TRBV19 | - | TGTGCCAGTAGTATAGTCGCAGGGAACACTGAAGCTTTCTTT | CASSIVAGNTEAFF
- | TRBJ2-5 | TRBV30 | - | TGTGCCTGGAGTGGGACAGCCGGAAAACAAGAGACCCAGTACTTC | CAWSGTAGKQETQYF
few | TRBJ2-7 | TRBV6-1 | - | TGTGCCAGCAGTGACCCGGGGGGCTCGACATCCTACGAGCAGTACTTC | CASSDPGGSTSYEQYF
- | TRBJ2-3 | TRBV7-3 | TRBD1 | TGTGCCAGCAGCTCCGGGGACAGGGGGCCTAGCACAGATACGCAGTATTTT | CASSSGDRGPSTDTQYF
- | TRBJ2-7 | TRBV19 | - | TGTGCCAGTTCTCCCGGGATCCGCTACGAGCAGTACTTC | CASSPGIRYEQYF
- | TRBJ1-5 | TRBV5-6 | TRBD1 | TGTGCCAGCAGCTTGGGTACAGGGGATAGTCAGCCCCAGCATTTT | CASSLGTGDSQPQHF
- | TRBJ2-3 | TRBV11-2 | - | TGTGCCAGCAGCTTAGATTGGCGGGGCGTAAGAACAGATACGCAGTATTTT | CASSLDWRGVRTDTQYF
once | TRBJ2-1 | TRBV27 | - | TGTGCCAGCAGTCTAGAAACAGGGATAGGTGAGCAGTTCTTC | CASSLETGIGEQFF
- | TRBJ1-6 | TRBV19 | TRBD1 | TGTGCCACCTCGAGGACAGGAAGCTCCTATAATTCACCCCTCCACTTT | CATSRTGSSYNSPLHF
few | TRBJ2-7 | TRBV19 | - | TGTGCCAGTAGCCCCTTCCCCAGGGAGGCCTACGAGCAGTACTTC | CASSPFPREAYEQYF
- | TRBJ2-1 | TRBV5-6 | TRBD2 | TGTGCCAGCAGCCTAGCGGGGGGGCCGGTCAATGAGCAGTTCTTC | CASSLAGGPVNEQFF
- | TRBJ2-1 | TRBV9 | TRBD2 | TGTGCCAGCAGCGTAGCTTTGCGGGGGGTCTCCTACAATGAGCAGTTCTTC | CASSVALRGVSYNEQFF
- | TRBJ2-5 | TRBV19 | TRBD1 | TGTGCCAGTAGTGGTATAGGGACAGGGGAGGAGACCCAGTACTTC | CASSGIGTGEETQYF
few | TRBJ1-1 | TRBV28 | - | TGTGCCAGCAGTAGACCTCAGGGAGAAGCTTTCTTT | CASSRPQGEAFF
- | TRBJ2-3 | TRBV9 | - | TGTGCCAGCAGCGTTCGAATAGCCGCAGATACGCAGTATTTT | CASSVRIAADTQYF
once | TRBJ2-1 | TRBV6-6 | - | TGTGCCAGCAGTTACTCGATTAGCTCCTACAATGAGCAGTTCTTC | CASSYSISSYNEQFF
- | TRBJ2-2 | TRBV4-3 | - | TGCGCCAGCAGCCATTCTCCGGGGAGAAACACCGGGGAGCTGTTTTTT | CASSHSPGRNTGELFF
once | TRBJ2-2 | TRBV28 | TRBD2 | TGTGCCAGCAGTTTGGTGACTAGCGGAGGCGGGCACGGGGAGCTGTTTTTT | CASSLVTSGGGHGELFF
- | TRBJ1-4 | TRBV9 | TRBD1 | TGTGCCAGCAGTGGGACAGCGGACGATGAAAAACTGTTTTTT | CASSGTADDEKLFF
- | TRBJ1-1 | TRBV28 | TRBD1 | TGTGCCAGCAGTCCCTACAGGGGCGCTGAGAACACTGAAGCTTTCTTT | CASSPYRGAENTEAFF
few | TRBJ1-6 | TRBV5-6 | TRBD1 | TGTGCCAGCAGCTTGGGTACAGGGGATAATTCACCCCTCCACTTT | CASSLGTGDNSPLHF
- | TRBJ2-3 | TRBV4-3 | TRBD2 | TGCGCCAGCAGCCAAGTAGCGGGGGGGCCCGCAGATACGCAGTATTTT | CASSQVAGGPADTQYF